This T cell receptor beta chain derives from a study of blood T cell repertoires in COVID-19. The overall study: COVID-19 samples collected from the United States, Italy and Spain covered acute and convalescent phases. Sources were T cells, B-cell-depleted T cells, or PBMCs; the material itself was cDNA or gDNA.

With 2 bases clipped from V and 5 bases from J, the junction kept 6 bases outside the gene matches. This CDR3 is 15 amino acids long. Looked up from germline, CDR1 is MGHRA and CDR2 is YSYEKL. Original data processing: Reference gene primer amplification in the assay estimated nucleated cell counts. Data came from immunoSEQ multiplex PCR; TCRdb stores just in-frame clones and leaves some out. The D gene and trimming were derived from the DNA, and the V and J assignments and clone size from that table. The data show about 74,000 clones, with more than 75% seen just once and 29% held by the top ten. This receptor was identified in a woman aged 80 or over with active or convalescent COVID-19. The chain recombines TRBV4-1 with TRBJ2-7; 10 bases line up with TRBD2. Sequencing was carried out using peripheral blood. CDR3 sequence: CASSQPGTSADEQYF. The CDR3 coding sequence is TGCGCCAGCAGCCAACCCGGGACTAGCGCTGACGAGCAGTACTTC.